This TCR beta chain was retrieved from a study of blood T cell repertoires in COVID-19. Across over 20 US areas, participants ranged in age from about 18 to 90 years. Assignment of participants to cohorts was predicated upon participant-reported clinical history. Trimming stripped 8 bases from V and 5 bases from J, with 22 bases between. Germline CDR1 and CDR2: MGHRA and YSYEKL. The CDR3 is 16 amino acids. The data were produced by immunoSEQ multiplex PCR, yet TCRdb's version contains in-frame clones alone and is incomplete. The table lists 130,000 to 150,000 clones, around 89% of them singletons, with 0.95% to 1.5% in the top ten.

V usage is TRBV4-1 and J usage is TRBJ2-1; D is possibly TRBD2 (5 bases). The TCR sequence derives from a woman aged 25 to 45 with acute COVID-19. Sequenced: PBMCs or T cells enriched from blood (not recorded which). CDR3 bases: TGCGCCAGCGGACCCATTGAACAGAGGGTCCACAATGAGCAGTTCTTC. Translation gives CASGPIEQRVHNEQFF.